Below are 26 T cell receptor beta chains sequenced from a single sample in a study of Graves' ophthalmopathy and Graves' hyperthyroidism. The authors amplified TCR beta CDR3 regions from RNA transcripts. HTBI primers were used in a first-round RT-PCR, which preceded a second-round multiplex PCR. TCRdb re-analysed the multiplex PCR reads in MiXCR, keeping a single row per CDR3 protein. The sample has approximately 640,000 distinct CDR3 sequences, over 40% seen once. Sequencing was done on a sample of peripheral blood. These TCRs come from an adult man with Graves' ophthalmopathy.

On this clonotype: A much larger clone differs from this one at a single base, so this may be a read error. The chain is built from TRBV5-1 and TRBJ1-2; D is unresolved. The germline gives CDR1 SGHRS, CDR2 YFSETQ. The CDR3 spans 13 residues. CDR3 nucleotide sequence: TGCGCCAGCAGCTTACGAAACCGTTATGCCTACACCTTC. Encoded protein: CASSLRNRYAYTF.

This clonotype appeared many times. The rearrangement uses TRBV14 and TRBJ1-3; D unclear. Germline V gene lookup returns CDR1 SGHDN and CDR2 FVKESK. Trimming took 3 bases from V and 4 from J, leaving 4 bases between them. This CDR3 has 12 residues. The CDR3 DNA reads TGTGCCAGCAGCCACACAGGAAACACCATATATTTT. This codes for CASSHTGNTIYF.

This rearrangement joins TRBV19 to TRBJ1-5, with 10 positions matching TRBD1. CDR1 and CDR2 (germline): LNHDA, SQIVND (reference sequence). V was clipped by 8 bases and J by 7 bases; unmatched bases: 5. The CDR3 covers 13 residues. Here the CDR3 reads CASERTGGQPQHF. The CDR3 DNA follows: TGTGCCAGTGAAAGGACAGGGGGACAGCCCCAGCATTTT.

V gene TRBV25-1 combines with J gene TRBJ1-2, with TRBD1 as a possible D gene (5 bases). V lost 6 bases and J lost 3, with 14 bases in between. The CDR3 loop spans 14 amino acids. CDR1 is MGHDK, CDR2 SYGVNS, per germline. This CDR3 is CASSVRSGDYGYTF. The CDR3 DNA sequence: TGTGCCAGCAGCGTTCGGTCGGGGGACTATGGCTACACCTTC.

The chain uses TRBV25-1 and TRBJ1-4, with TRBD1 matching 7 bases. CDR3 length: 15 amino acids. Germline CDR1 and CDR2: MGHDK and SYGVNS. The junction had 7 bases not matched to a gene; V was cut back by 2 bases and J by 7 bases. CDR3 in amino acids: CASSERGTAVEKLFF. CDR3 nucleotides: TGTGCCAGCAGTGAACGGGGGACAGCCGTTGAAAAACTGTTTTTT.

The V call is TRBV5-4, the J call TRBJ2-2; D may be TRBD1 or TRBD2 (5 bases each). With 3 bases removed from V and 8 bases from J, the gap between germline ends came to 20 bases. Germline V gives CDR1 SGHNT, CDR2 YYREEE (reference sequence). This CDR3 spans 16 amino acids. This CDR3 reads CASSSTPGPSRGELFF. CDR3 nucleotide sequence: TGTGCCAGCAGCTCTACTCCGGGACCCTCGAGGGGGGAGCTGTTTTTT.

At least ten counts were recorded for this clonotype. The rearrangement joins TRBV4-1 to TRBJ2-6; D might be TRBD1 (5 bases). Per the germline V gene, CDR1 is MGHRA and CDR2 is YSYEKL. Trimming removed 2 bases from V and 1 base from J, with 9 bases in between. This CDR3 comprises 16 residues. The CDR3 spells CASSQHSGSGANVLTF. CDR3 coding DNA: TGCGCCAGCAGCCAACATTCAGGGTCTGGGGCCAACGTCCTGACTTTC.

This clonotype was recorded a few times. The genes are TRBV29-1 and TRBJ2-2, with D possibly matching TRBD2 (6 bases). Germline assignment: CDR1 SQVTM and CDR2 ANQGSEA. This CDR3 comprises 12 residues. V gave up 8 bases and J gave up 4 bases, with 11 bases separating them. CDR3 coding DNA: TGCAGCTTAGCGGCAGCCACCGGGGAGCTGTTTTTT. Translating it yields CSLAAATGELFF.

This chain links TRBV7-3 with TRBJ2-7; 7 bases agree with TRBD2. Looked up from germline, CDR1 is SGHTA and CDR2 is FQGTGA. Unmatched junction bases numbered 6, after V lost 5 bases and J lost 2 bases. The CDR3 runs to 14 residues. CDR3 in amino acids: CASSPSGNAYEQYF. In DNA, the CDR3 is TGTGCCAGCAGCCCCAGCGGGAACGCCTACGAGCAGTACTTC.

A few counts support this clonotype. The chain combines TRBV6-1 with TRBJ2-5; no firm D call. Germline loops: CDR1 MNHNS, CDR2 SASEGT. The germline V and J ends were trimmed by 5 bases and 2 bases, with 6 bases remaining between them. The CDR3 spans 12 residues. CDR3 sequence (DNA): TGTGCCAGCAGTATAGGTCAAGAGACCCAGTACTTC. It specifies CASSIGQETQYF.

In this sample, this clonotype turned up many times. As DNA, the CDR3 is TGTGCCAGCAGTGAAATCAGGCAAGCACCCTACGAGCAGTACTTC. Protein product: CASSEIRQAPYEQYF. This chain connects TRBV2 to TRBJ2-7; D not certain. The CDR3 runs to 15 residues. The germline V gene encodes CDR1 SNHLY and CDR2 FYNNEI. The V end lost 2 bases, the J end lost 2 bases, and 13 bases lay between the germline ends. Filled out from reference TRBV2 and TRBJ2-7, the complete variable domain reads EPEVTQTPSHQVTQMGQEVILRCVPISNHLYFYWYRQILGQKVEFLVSFYNNEISEKSEIFDDQFSVERPDGSNFTLKIRSTKLEDSAMYFCASSEIRQAPYEQYFGPGTRLTVT.

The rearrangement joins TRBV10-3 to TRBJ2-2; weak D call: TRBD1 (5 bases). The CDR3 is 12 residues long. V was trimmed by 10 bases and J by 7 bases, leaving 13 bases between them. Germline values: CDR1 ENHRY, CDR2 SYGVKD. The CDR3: CASRNRFGELFF. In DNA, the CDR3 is TGTGCCAGCAGAAACAGGTTCGGGGAGCTGTTTTTT.

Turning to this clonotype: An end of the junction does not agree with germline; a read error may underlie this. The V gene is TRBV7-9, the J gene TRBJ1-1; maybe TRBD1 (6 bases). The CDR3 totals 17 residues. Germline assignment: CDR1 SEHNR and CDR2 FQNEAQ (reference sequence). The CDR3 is CASSQKAQGGGNTEAFF. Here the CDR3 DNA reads TGCGCCAGCAGCCAAAAAGCCCAGGGAGGGGGGAACACTGAAGCTTTCTTT.

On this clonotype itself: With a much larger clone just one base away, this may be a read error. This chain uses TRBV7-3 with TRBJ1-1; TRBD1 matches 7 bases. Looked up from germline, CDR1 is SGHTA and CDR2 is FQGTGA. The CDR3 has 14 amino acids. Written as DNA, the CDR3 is TGTGCCGGCAGCCCTAGTACGGGGACAGTGAAAGCTTTCTTT. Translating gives CAGSPSTGTVKAFF.

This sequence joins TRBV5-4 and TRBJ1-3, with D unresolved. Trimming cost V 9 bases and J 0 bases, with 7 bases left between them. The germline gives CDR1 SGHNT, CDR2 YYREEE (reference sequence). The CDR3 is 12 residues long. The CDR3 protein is CAMENSGNTIYF. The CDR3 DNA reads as TGTGCCATGGAAAACTCTGGAAACACCATATATTTT.

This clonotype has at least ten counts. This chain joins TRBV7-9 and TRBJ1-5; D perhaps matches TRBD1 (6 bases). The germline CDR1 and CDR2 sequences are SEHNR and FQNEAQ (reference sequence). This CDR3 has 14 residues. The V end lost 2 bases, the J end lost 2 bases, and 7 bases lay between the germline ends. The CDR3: CASSLSGGNQPQHF. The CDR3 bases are TGTGCCAGCAGCTTATCAGGGGGCAATCAGCCCCAGCATTTT. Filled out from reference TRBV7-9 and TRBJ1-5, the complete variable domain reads DTGVSQNPRHKITKRGQNVTFRCDPISEHNRLYWYRQTLGQGPEFLTYFQNEAQLEKSRLLSDRFSAERPKGSFSTLEIQRTEQGDSAMYLCASSLSGGNQPQHFGDGTRLSIL.

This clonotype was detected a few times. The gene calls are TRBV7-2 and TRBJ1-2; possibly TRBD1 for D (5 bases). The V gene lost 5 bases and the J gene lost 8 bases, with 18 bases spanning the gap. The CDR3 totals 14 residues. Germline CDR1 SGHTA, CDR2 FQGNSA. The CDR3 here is CASSRTGTIRGYTF. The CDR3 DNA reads TGTGCCAGCAGCAGAACCGGGACGATTAGGGGCTACACCTTC.

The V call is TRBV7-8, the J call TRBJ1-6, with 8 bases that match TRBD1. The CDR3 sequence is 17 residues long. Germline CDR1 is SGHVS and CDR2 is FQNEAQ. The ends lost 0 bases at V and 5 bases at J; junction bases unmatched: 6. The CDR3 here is CASSLAVWTGNNSPLHF. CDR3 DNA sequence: TGTGCCAGCAGCTTAGCGGTCTGGACAGGGAATAATTCACCCCTCCACTTT.

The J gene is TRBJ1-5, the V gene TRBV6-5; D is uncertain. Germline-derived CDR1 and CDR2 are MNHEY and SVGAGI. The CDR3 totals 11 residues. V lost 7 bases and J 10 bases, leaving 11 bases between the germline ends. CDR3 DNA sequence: TGTGCCAGCATCGACCCAGGCCCCCAGCATTTT. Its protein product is CASIDPGPQHF.

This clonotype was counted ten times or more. CDR3 region: CASNYDRVYSGNTIYF. Written as DNA, the CDR3 is TGTGCCAGCAATTACGACAGGGTCTACTCTGGAAACACCATATATTTT. The chain carries TRBV12-3 or TRBV12-4 and TRBJ1-3; 7 positions match TRBD1. CDR3 length equals 16 residues. Trimming at V came to 7 bases and at J to 0 bases, leaving 9 bases not matched to a gene.

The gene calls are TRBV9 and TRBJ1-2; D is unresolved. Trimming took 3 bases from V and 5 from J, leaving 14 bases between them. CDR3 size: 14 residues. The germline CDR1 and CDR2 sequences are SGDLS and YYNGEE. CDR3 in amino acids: CASSATASAYGYTF. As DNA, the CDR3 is TGTGCCAGCAGCGCGACGGCCTCGGCTTATGGCTACACCTTC.

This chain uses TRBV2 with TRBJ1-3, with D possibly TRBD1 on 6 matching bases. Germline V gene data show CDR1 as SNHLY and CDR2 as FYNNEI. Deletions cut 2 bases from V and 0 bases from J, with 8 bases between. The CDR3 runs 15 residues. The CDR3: CASSERGPSGNTIYF. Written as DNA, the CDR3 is TGTGCCAGCAGTGAACGGGGGCCCTCTGGAAACACCATATATTTT.

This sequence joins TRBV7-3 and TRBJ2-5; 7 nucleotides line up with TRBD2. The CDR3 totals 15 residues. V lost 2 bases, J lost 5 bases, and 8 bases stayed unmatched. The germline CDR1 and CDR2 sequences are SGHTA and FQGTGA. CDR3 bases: TGTGCCAGCAGCTTATCAGCGGGAAGTCTGGAGACCCAGTACTTC. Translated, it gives CASSLSAGSLETQYF.

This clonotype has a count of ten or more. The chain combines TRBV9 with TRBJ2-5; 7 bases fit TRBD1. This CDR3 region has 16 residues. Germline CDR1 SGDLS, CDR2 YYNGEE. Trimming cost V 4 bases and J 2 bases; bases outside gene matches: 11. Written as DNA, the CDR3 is TGTGCCAGCAGCACCGCCGGGACAGCGCATCAAGAGACCCAGTACTTC. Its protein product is CASSTAGTAHQETQYF.

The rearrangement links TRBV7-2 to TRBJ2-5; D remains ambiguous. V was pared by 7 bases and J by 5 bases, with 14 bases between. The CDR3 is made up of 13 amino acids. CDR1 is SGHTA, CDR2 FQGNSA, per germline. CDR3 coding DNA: TGTGCCAGCAACCCCAATGGTCAGGAGACCCAGTACTTC. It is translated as CASNPNGQETQYF.

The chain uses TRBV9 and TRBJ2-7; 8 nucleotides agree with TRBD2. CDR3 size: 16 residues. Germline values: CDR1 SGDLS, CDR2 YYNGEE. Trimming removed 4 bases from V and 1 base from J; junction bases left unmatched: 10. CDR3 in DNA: TGTGCCAGCAGCTTAGGCGGGAGGACCAATTCCTACGAGCAGTACTTC. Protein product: CASSLGGRTNSYEQYF.